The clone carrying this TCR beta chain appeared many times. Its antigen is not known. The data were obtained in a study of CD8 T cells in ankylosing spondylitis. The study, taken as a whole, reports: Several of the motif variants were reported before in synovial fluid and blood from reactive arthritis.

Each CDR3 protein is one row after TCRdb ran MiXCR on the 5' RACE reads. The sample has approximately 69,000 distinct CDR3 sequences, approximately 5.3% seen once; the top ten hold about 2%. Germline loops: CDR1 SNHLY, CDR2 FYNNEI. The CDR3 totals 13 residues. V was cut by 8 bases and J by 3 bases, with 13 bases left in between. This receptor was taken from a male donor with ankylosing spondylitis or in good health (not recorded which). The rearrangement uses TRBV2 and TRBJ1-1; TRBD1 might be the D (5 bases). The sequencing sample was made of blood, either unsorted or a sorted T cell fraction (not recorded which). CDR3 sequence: CASSGEQDTEAFF. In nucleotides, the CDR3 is TGTGCCAGCTCGGGGGAACAGGACACTGAAGCTTTCTTT.